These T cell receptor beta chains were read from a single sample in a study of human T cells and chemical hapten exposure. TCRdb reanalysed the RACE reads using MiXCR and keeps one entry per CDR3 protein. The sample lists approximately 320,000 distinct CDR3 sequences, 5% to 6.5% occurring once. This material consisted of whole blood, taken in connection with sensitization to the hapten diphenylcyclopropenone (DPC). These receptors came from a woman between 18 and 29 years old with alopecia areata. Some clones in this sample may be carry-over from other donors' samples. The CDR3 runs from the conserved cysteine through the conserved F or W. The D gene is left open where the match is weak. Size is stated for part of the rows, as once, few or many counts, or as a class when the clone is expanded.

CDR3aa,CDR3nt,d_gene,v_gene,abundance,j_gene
CASSGQINADTQYF,TGTGCCAGCAGTGGACAGATAAATGCAGATACGCAGTATTTT,NA,TRBV6-2/TRBV6-3,NA,TRBJ2-3
CASSLRDTLLYSNQPQHF,TGTGCCAGCAGTCTCCGGGACACTTTACTTTATAGCAATCAGCCCCAGCATTTT,NA,TRBV6-2/TRBV6-3,many,TRBJ1-5
CASGPETGETQYF,TGTGCCAGCGGACCAGAGACAGGAGAGACCCAGTACTTC,NA,TRBV2,many,TRBJ2-5
CASSITSSGSNQPQHF,TGTGCCAGTAGTATAACCTCGTCGGGAAGCAATCAGCCCCAGCATTTT,NA,TRBV19,NA,TRBJ1-5
CASSFSPRDYEQYF,TGTGCCAGCAGTTTTTCTCCCAGGGACTACGAGCAGTACTTC,NA,TRBV28,NA,TRBJ2-7
CSARGRGSTNEKLFF,TGCAGTGCTAGAGGCAGGGGGTCAACTAATGAAAAACTGTTTTTT,TRBD1,TRBV20-1,many,TRBJ1-4
CSPLSGRRSGNTIYF,TGCAGTCCACTAAGCGGTCGCCGCTCTGGAAACACCATATATTTT,NA,TRBV20-1,NA,TRBJ1-3
CASSYSIAGLQTTNEKLFF,TGTGCCAGCAGTTACTCGATAGCCGGGCTGCAAACAACTAATGAAAAACTGTTTTTT,NA,TRBV6-5,many,TRBJ1-4
CASKAEISTDTQYF,TGTGCCAGCAAGGCCGAAATAAGCACAGATACGCAGTATTTT,NA,TRBV28,NA,TRBJ2-3
CSAGDSGYSPLHF,TGCAGTGCCGGGGACAGTGGATATTCACCCCTCCACTTT,TRBD1,TRBV20-1,NA,TRBJ1-6
CASSPPFADTQYF,TGTGCCAGCAGCCCACCCTTTGCGGATACGCAGTATTTT,NA,TRBV3-1,many,TRBJ2-3
CASSNWGQAADTQYF,TGTGCCAGCAGTAACTGGGGACAGGCCGCAGATACGCAGTATTTT,TRBD1,TRBV6-2/TRBV6-3,few,TRBJ2-3
CASSQEGKRTDTQYF,TGTGCCAGCAGCCAAGAGGGAAAGCGCACAGATACGCAGTATTTT,NA,TRBV14,many,TRBJ2-3
CASSSLDRGKTQYF,TGTGCCAGCAGCTCCTTAGACAGGGGGAAGACCCAGTACTTC,TRBD1,TRBV5-4,many,TRBJ2-5
CASSPPHETQYF,TGTGCCAGCTCACCACCCCACGAGACCCAGTACTTC,NA,TRBV18,NA,TRBJ2-5
CASKKAGGGDDTQYF,TGTGCCAGCAAGAAAGCGGGGGGTGGTGACGATACGCAGTATTTT,TRBD2,TRBV6-5,few,TRBJ2-3
CASSLPQTGVLNGGTEAFF,TGTGCCAGCAGTTTACCGCAGACAGGGGTTCTGAATGGGGGCACTGAAGCTTTCTTT,TRBD1,TRBV12-3/TRBV12-4,many,TRBJ1-1
CASSLALIRGVNQPQHF,TGTGCCAGCAGCTTAGCATTGATACGGGGAGTCAATCAGCCCCAGCATTTT,NA,TRBV7-2,many,TRBJ1-5
CASSRGDRAEAFF,TGTGCCAGCAGCAGGGGGGATAGGGCTGAAGCTTTCTTT,NA,TRBV7-9,many,TRBJ1-1
CASSQKLWGNTEAFF,TGTGCCAGCAGCCAAAAGTTATGGGGGAACACTGAAGCTTTCTTT,NA,TRBV3-1,few,TRBJ1-1
CASSLSRTSVDNEQFF,TGTGCCAGCAGCCTTTCGAGGACTAGCGTAGACAATGAGCAGTTCTTC,TRBD2,TRBV16,few,TRBJ2-1
CASSLIGLAGYNEQFF,TGTGCCAGCAGTTTAATCGGCCTAGCGGGGTACAATGAGCAGTTCTTC,TRBD2,TRBV27,NA,TRBJ2-1
CASSFSSRNTQYF,TGCGCCAGCAGCTTTTCTAGCCGGAATACGCAGTATTTT,NA,TRBV5-1,few,TRBJ2-3
CASRTGTVNTGELFF,TGTGCCAGCAGGACCGGGACAGTAAACACCGGGGAGCTGTTTTTT,TRBD1,TRBV6-6,NA,TRBJ2-2
CASRMPGLANTIYF,TGTGCCAGCAGAATGCCGGGCCTCGCGAACACCATATATTTT,NA,TRBV6-2/TRBV6-3,many,TRBJ1-3
CATSRGDSPVAEAFF,TGTGCCACCAGCAGAGGGGACAGCCCGGTCGCTGAAGCTTTCTTT,TRBD1,TRBV15,few,TRBJ1-1
CASSPGDRRNTEAFF,TGTGCCAGCAGCCCCGGAGACAGAAGGAACACTGAAGCTTTCTTT,NA,TRBV11-1,NA,TRBJ1-1
CASSPRQRGTYEQYF,TGTGCCAGCAGCCCCCGCCAGCGGGGGACCTACGAGCAGTACTTC,TRBD2,TRBV28,many,TRBJ2-7
CASSLGRPNTGELFF,TGTGCCAGCAGCTTGGGCCGACCAAACACCGGGGAGCTGTTTTTT,NA,TRBV5-4,many,TRBJ2-2
CASSQEGALNSYNEQFF,TGCGCCAGCAGCCAAGAGGGTGCTCTAAACTCCTACAATGAGCAGTTCTTC,NA,TRBV4-3,few,TRBJ2-1
CASRKLGQTMNTEAFF,TGTGCCAGCAGAAAATTGGGACAGACAATGAACACTGAAGCTTTCTTT,TRBD1,TRBV12-3/TRBV12-4,NA,TRBJ1-1
CASSEVMGQTYEQYF,TGTGCCAGCAGTGAGGTAATGGGACAGACCTACGAGCAGTACTTC,TRBD1,TRBV6-1,NA,TRBJ2-7
CASSYWAGLYTEAFF,TGTGCCAGCAGTTACTGGGCAGGGCTTTACACTGAAGCTTTCTTT,NA,TRBV6-2/TRBV6-3,few,TRBJ1-1
CASSYTLGTRSSYNSPLHF,TGTGCCAGCAGTTACACCCTCGGAACGCGGAGCTCCTATAATTCACCCCTCCACTTT,NA,TRBV6-5,few,TRBJ1-6
CSVHRDREINSNQPQHF,TGCAGTGTTCACCGGGACAGGGAAATTAATAGCAATCAGCCCCAGCATTTT,TRBD1,TRBV20-1,NA,TRBJ1-5
CASSWRDRRHYGYTF,TGTGCCAGCAGTTGGAGGGACAGGCGACACTATGGCTACACCTTC,TRBD1,TRBV7-2,many,TRBJ1-2
CSAVAGGPVGITDTQYF,TGCAGTGCCGTAGCGGGGGGGCCGGTTGGTATAACAGATACGCAGTATTTT,TRBD2,TRBV20-1,NA,TRBJ2-3
CASSQPAWRGSSYEQYF,TGTGCCAGCAGCCAACCTGCGTGGCGGGGGAGCTCCTACGAGCAGTACTTC,TRBD2,TRBV3-1,NA,TRBJ2-7
CASSLGIIDTDTQYF,TGTGCCAGCAGTTTAGGTATAATAGACACAGATACGCAGTATTTT,NA,TRBV27,few,TRBJ2-3
CASKYTGGPYEQYF,TGTGCCAGCAAGTATACGGGGGGGCCCTACGAGCAGTACTTC,TRBD2,TRBV6-2/TRBV6-3,NA,TRBJ2-7
CAISESGGTGFYQPQHF,TGTGCCATCAGTGAGTCCGGCGGGACAGGGTTTTATCAGCCCCAGCATTTT,TRBD1,TRBV10-3,NA,TRBJ1-5
CAITDSGGYNEQFF,TGTGCCATCACCGATAGCGGGGGCTACAATGAGCAGTTCTTC,TRBD2,TRBV10-3,NA,TRBJ2-1
CASRRDSGHSNQPQHF,TGTGCCAGCAGACGGGACTCCGGGCATAGCAATCAGCCCCAGCATTTT,NA,TRBV6-2/TRBV6-3,many,TRBJ1-5
CASSLETSGGEQFF,TGTGCCAGCAGCTTGGAGACTAGCGGGGGCGAGCAGTTCTTC,TRBD2,TRBV5-4,few,TRBJ2-1
CASSQVGLQETQYF,TGCGCCAGCAGTCAAGTAGGTCTGCAAGAGACCCAGTACTTC,NA,TRBV4-1,many,TRBJ2-5
CASSAQGGQPQHF,TGTGCCAGCAGCGCGCAGGGGGGTCAGCCCCAGCATTTT,TRBD1,TRBV9,NA,TRBJ1-5
CASSLGGFPEIHEQYF,TGTGCCAGCAGCTTAGGGGGATTCCCAGAAATCCACGAGCAGTACTTC,NA,TRBV7-6,NA,TRBJ2-7
CASSLIGPNTGELFF,TGTGCCAGCAGTCTTATCGGGCCGAACACCGGGGAGCTGTTTTTT,NA,TRBV2,many,TRBJ2-2
CASSEAGTYGYTF,TGTGCCAGCAGTGAGGCAGGGACCTATGGCTACACCTTC,NA,TRBV6-4,few,TRBJ1-2